The subject of this entry is one T cell receptor beta chain. Its antigen is undetermined. Repertoires were generated with immunoSEQ multiplex PCR, while TCRdb's copy carries only in-frame clones and drops some. The data show under 170,000 clones, with 92% seen just once and approximately 3.6% held by the top ten. The record originates from a study of T cell responses to AZD1222 COVID-19 vaccine. This CDR3 contains 14 residues. Germline V lookup: CDR1 KGHDR, CDR2 SFDVKD. Trimming took 3 bases from V and 4 from J, leaving 9 bases between them. General observations from the study: White British people made up most donors, females outnumbered males, and clonal diversity was possibly underestimated. As reported, nearly half of all spike-specific TCRs target variant regions that are unmutated.

The V gene is TRBV24-1, the J gene TRBJ2-1; D is undetermined. The clonotype comes from an adult who received the AZD1222 COVID-19 vaccine. The starting material was peripheral blood, obtained 28 days after the second AZD1222 dose. CDR3: CATSDTGSYNEQFF. CDR3 nucleotides: TGTGCCACCAGTGATACCGGGTCTTACAATGAGCAGTTCTTC.